The rows below give T cell receptor beta chains drawn from one sample of a study of blood T cell repertoires in COVID-19. Assay used: immunoSEQ multiplex PCR; TCRdb lists only in-frame clones, some missing. The sample has approximately 35,000 clones; under 85% are singletons. Sequenced material: peripheral blood. These receptors were collected from an elderly man with acute or convalescent COVID-19. Each CDR3 is given with its conserved first and last residue. The D gene is left open where the match is weak. Where a row states a size, it is once, few, many or the class of an expanded clone; other rows omit it.

abundance: .
j_gene: TRBJ1-4
v_gene: TRBV5-1
d_gene: .
CDR3aa: CASSLSPGQPNEKLFF
CDR3nt: TGCGCCAGCAGCCTGTCCCCCGGACAGCCTAATGAAAAACTGTTTTTT

abundance: .
j_gene: TRBJ2-2
v_gene: TRBV5-1
d_gene: TRBD1
CDR3aa: CASSTWTGSRDGELFF
CDR3nt: TGCGCCAGCAGCACATGGACAGGGAGTAGAGACGGGGAGCTGTTTTTT

abundance: .
j_gene: TRBJ2-7
v_gene: TRBV7-2
d_gene: .
CDR3aa: CASSLSSGRMGEQYF
CDR3nt: TGTGCCAGCAGCTTATCCAGCGGTCGTATGGGGGAGCAGTACTTC

abundance: .
j_gene: TRBJ1-5
v_gene: TRBV10-3
d_gene: TRBD1
CDR3aa: CAISRTGGEGQPQHF
CDR3nt: TGTGCCATCAGCAGAACAGGGGGCGAGGGTCAGCCCCAGCATTTT

abundance: once
j_gene: TRBJ2-3
v_gene: TRBV3-1/TRBV3-2
d_gene: .
CDR3aa: CASSQDRTRGPADTQYF
CDR3nt: TGTGCCAGCAGCCAAGATAGAACCAGGGGACCCGCAGATACGCAGTATTTT

abundance: .
j_gene: TRBJ2-1
v_gene: TRBV6-2/TRBV6-3
d_gene: TRBD2
CDR3aa: CASSESLAGGFNEQFF
CDR3nt: TGTGCCAGCAGTGAGTCCCTAGCGGGGGGATTTAATGAGCAGTTCTTC

abundance: .
j_gene: TRBJ1-2
v_gene: TRBV18
d_gene: .
CDR3aa: CASSQIDGYGYTF
CDR3nt: TGTGCCAGCTCACAGATCGACGGGTATGGCTACACCTTC

abundance: .
j_gene: TRBJ2-7
v_gene: TRBV18
d_gene: TRBD1
CDR3aa: CASSPGQGTYEQYF
CDR3nt: TGTGCCAGCTCACCGGGACAGGGAACCTACGAGCAGTACTTC

abundance: .
j_gene: TRBJ2-3
v_gene: TRBV5-4
d_gene: TRBD1
CDR3aa: CASSLPQGAGTDTQYF
CDR3nt: TGTGCCAGCAGCTTACCACAGGGGGCTGGCACAGATACGCAGTATTTT

abundance: once
j_gene: TRBJ2-7
v_gene: TRBV2
d_gene: .
CDR3aa: CASSGVSSSVNYEQYF
CDR3nt: TGTGCCAGCAGTGGTGTCTCGAGCAGCGTGAATTACGAGCAGTACTTC

abundance: .
j_gene: TRBJ2-7
v_gene: TRBV11-2
d_gene: .
CDR3aa: CASNNAGLFTLEQYF
CDR3nt: TGTGCCAGCAACAACGCCGGACTTTTCACGCTCGAGCAGTACTTC

abundance: .
j_gene: TRBJ2-3
v_gene: TRBV2
d_gene: TRBD2
CDR3aa: CASSDGASGDDTQYF
CDR3nt: TGTGCCAGCAGCGACGGGGCTAGCGGGGATGATACGCAGTATTTT

abundance: .
j_gene: TRBJ2-2
v_gene: TRBV2
d_gene: TRBD2
CDR3aa: CASRGTSGAGELFF
CDR3nt: TGTGCCAGCAGGGGGACTAGCGGGGCCGGGGAGCTGTTTTTT

abundance: .
j_gene: TRBJ2-1
v_gene: TRBV5-1
d_gene: .
CDR3aa: CASSPGNGEQFF
CDR3nt: TGCGCCAGCAGCCCGGGAAATGGTGAGCAGTTCTTC

abundance: .
j_gene: TRBJ2-1
v_gene: TRBV2
d_gene: TRBD2
CDR3aa: CASRATSGGRNEQFF
CDR3nt: TGTGCCAGCAGGGCCACTAGCGGGGGGCGTAATGAGCAGTTCTTC

abundance: .
j_gene: TRBJ2-1
v_gene: TRBV10-1
d_gene: TRBD2
CDR3aa: CASSEYGSGGGDNEQFF
CDR3nt: TGCGCCAGCAGTGAGTATGGCTCGGGGGGAGGCGACAATGAGCAGTTCTTC

abundance: .
j_gene: TRBJ1-5
v_gene: TRBV3-1/TRBV3-2
d_gene: .
CDR3aa: CASSQGANQPQHF
CDR3nt: TGTGCCAGCAGCCAGGGGGCAAATCAGCCCCAGCATTTT

abundance: .
j_gene: TRBJ2-7
v_gene: TRBV7-2
d_gene: TRBD2
CDR3aa: CASSQGLAGGYEQYF
CDR3nt: TGTGCCAGCAGCCAGGGACTAGCGGGGGGTTACGAGCAGTACTTC

abundance: .
j_gene: TRBJ2-3
v_gene: TRBV6-6
d_gene: .
CDR3aa: CASSLVGGDTQYF
CDR3nt: TGTGCCAGCAGTTTAGTCGGAGGAGATACGCAGTATTTT

abundance: once
j_gene: TRBJ2-1
v_gene: TRBV7-6
d_gene: TRBD2
CDR3aa: CASSLRTSGGINNEQFF
CDR3nt: TGTGCCAGCAGCTTAAGAACTAGCGGGGGGATTAACAATGAGCAGTTCTTC

abundance: .
j_gene: TRBJ2-5
v_gene: TRBV14
d_gene: TRBD2
CDR3aa: CASSQTRLAGIQETQYF
CDR3nt: TGTGCCAGCAGCCAAACACGACTAGCGGGGATTCAAGAGACCCAGTACTTC

abundance: .
j_gene: TRBJ2-1
v_gene: TRBV7-9
d_gene: .
CDR3aa: CACSGDEGWAGPQFF
CDR3nt: TGTGCCTGCAGTGGGGATGAGGGCTGGGCGGGACCGCAGTTCTTC

abundance: .
j_gene: TRBJ2-7
v_gene: TRBV4-1
d_gene: TRBD1
CDR3aa: CASSQVGTRTGSYEQYF
CDR3nt: TGCGCCAGCAGCCAAGTTGGGACAAGGACAGGGTCCTACGAGCAGTACTTC

abundance: .
j_gene: TRBJ2-2
v_gene: TRBV11-2
d_gene: TRBD1
CDR3aa: CASSLTGAGAVTGELFF
CDR3nt: TGTGCCAGCAGCCTCACAGGGGCCGGAGCGGTTACCGGGGAGCTGTTTTTT

abundance: .
j_gene: TRBJ1-1
v_gene: TRBV19
d_gene: .
CDR3aa: CGVKGLNTEAFF
CDR3nt: TGTGGCGTGAAGGGGCTTAACACTGAAGCTTTCTTT

abundance: .
j_gene: TRBJ1-1
v_gene: TRBV5-6
d_gene: .
CDR3aa: CASSLFGQATEAFF
CDR3nt: TGTGCCAGCAGCTTATTCGGCCAGGCGACTGAAGCTTTCTTT

abundance: few
j_gene: TRBJ2-3
v_gene: TRBV25-1
d_gene: TRBD1
CDR3aa: CASSETGGVSVAQYF
CDR3nt: TGTGCCAGCAGTGAAACAGGGGGCGTCTCAGTGGCGCAGTATTTT

abundance: .
j_gene: TRBJ1-1
v_gene: TRBV5-1
d_gene: .
CDR3aa: CASSPREMNTEAFF
CDR3nt: TGCGCCAGCAGCCCCCGCGAAATGAACACTGAAGCTTTCTTT

abundance: .
j_gene: TRBJ2-1
v_gene: TRBV4-2
d_gene: TRBD2
CDR3aa: CASSRGTSGSPVNEQFF
CDR3nt: TGTGCCAGCAGCCGTGGGACTAGCGGGAGCCCGGTCAATGAGCAGTTCTTC

abundance: .
j_gene: TRBJ2-2
v_gene: TRBV6-5
d_gene: .
CDR3aa: CASSYPAAGELFF
CDR3nt: TGTGCCAGCAGTTACCCCGCGGCCGGGGAGCTGTTTTTT

abundance: .
j_gene: TRBJ2-1
v_gene: TRBV7-2
d_gene: TRBD2
CDR3aa: CASSLGTSGGHEQFF
CDR3nt: TGTGCCAGCAGCTTAGGGACTAGCGGTGGGCATGAGCAGTTCTTC

abundance: .
j_gene: TRBJ2-3
v_gene: TRBV5-1
d_gene: TRBD2
CDR3aa: CASSTGGPTDTQYF
CDR3nt: TGCGCCAGCAGCACGGGGGGGCCCACAGATACGCAGTATTTT

abundance: .
j_gene: TRBJ2-3
v_gene: TRBV5-1
d_gene: TRBD2
CDR3aa: CASSGLAGISDTQYF
CDR3nt: TGCGCCAGCAGTGGACTAGCGGGGATATCAGATACGCAGTATTTT

abundance: few
j_gene: TRBJ2-5
v_gene: TRBV5-5
d_gene: .
CDR3aa: CASSRSTGSGGETQYF
CDR3nt: TGTGCCAGCAGCCGATCGACAGGGTCTGGAGGGGAGACCCAGTACTTC

abundance: .
j_gene: TRBJ1-6
v_gene: TRBV11-2
d_gene: .
CDR3aa: CASRDLRGNYNSPLHF
CDR3nt: TGTGCCAGCAGAGACCTCAGAGGGAACTATAATTCACCCCTCCACTTT

abundance: few
j_gene: TRBJ1-5
v_gene: TRBV6-5
d_gene: TRBD1
CDR3aa: CASRGTANQPQHF
CDR3nt: TGTGCCAGCAGGGGGACAGCTAATCAGCCCCAGCATTTT

abundance: .
j_gene: TRBJ2-3
v_gene: TRBV11-3
d_gene: TRBD2
CDR3aa: CASSEGRGAITDTQYF
CDR3nt: TGTGCCAGCAGCGAGGGGAGGGGAGCGATCACAGATACGCAGTATTTT

abundance: .
j_gene: TRBJ2-3
v_gene: TRBV6-6
d_gene: TRBD2
CDR3aa: CASSSAGTDTQYF
CDR3nt: TGTGCCAGCAGTTCAGCGGGGACAGATACGCAGTATTTT

abundance: .
j_gene: TRBJ1-2
v_gene: TRBV28
d_gene: .
CDR3aa: CASTVGRNYGYTF
CDR3nt: TGTGCCAGCACCGTGGGGCGTAACTATGGCTACACCTTC

abundance: .
j_gene: TRBJ2-3
v_gene: TRBV5-8
d_gene: .
CDR3aa: CASSFAGKGTDTQYF
CDR3nt: TGTGCCAGCAGCTTCGCGGGGAAAGGTACAGATACGCAGTATTTT

abundance: .
j_gene: TRBJ1-4
v_gene: TRBV11-3
d_gene: .
CDR3aa: CASSFSSLQGGREKLFF
CDR3nt: TGTGCCAGCAGCTTCTCCTCCCTGCAAGGGGGAAGAGAAAAACTGTTTTTT

abundance: .
j_gene: TRBJ2-3
v_gene: TRBV5-6
d_gene: TRBD2
CDR3aa: CASSLRGASGVDTQYF
CDR3nt: TGTGCCAGCAGCTTAAGGGGGGCTAGCGGGGTTGATACGCAGTATTTT

abundance: .
j_gene: TRBJ1-6
v_gene: TRBV7-3
d_gene: .
CDR3aa: CASSLGRNSPLHF
CDR3nt: TGTGCCAGCAGCTTAGGCAGAAATTCACCCCTCCACTTT

abundance: few
j_gene: TRBJ2-1
v_gene: TRBV9
d_gene: .
CDR3aa: CASSVEALSRNEQFF
CDR3nt: TGTGCCAGCAGCGTAGAAGCGTTGTCTAGGAATGAGCAGTTCTTC

abundance: .
j_gene: TRBJ1-1
v_gene: TRBV5-1
d_gene: .
CDR3aa: CASSGSQSNTEAFF
CDR3nt: TGCGCCAGCAGCGGCTCACAGTCGAACACTGAAGCTTTCTTT

abundance: .
j_gene: TRBJ2-1
v_gene: TRBV4-1
d_gene: TRBD2
CDR3aa: CASSQGWTSGNEQFF
CDR3nt: TGCGCCAGCAGCCAAGGCTGGACTAGCGGCAATGAGCAGTTCTTC

abundance: once
j_gene: TRBJ1-3
v_gene: TRBV5-1
d_gene: .
CDR3aa: CASKLSDTTENTIYF
CDR3nt: TGCGCCAGCAAGCTTTCTGACACCACCGAAAACACCATATATTTT